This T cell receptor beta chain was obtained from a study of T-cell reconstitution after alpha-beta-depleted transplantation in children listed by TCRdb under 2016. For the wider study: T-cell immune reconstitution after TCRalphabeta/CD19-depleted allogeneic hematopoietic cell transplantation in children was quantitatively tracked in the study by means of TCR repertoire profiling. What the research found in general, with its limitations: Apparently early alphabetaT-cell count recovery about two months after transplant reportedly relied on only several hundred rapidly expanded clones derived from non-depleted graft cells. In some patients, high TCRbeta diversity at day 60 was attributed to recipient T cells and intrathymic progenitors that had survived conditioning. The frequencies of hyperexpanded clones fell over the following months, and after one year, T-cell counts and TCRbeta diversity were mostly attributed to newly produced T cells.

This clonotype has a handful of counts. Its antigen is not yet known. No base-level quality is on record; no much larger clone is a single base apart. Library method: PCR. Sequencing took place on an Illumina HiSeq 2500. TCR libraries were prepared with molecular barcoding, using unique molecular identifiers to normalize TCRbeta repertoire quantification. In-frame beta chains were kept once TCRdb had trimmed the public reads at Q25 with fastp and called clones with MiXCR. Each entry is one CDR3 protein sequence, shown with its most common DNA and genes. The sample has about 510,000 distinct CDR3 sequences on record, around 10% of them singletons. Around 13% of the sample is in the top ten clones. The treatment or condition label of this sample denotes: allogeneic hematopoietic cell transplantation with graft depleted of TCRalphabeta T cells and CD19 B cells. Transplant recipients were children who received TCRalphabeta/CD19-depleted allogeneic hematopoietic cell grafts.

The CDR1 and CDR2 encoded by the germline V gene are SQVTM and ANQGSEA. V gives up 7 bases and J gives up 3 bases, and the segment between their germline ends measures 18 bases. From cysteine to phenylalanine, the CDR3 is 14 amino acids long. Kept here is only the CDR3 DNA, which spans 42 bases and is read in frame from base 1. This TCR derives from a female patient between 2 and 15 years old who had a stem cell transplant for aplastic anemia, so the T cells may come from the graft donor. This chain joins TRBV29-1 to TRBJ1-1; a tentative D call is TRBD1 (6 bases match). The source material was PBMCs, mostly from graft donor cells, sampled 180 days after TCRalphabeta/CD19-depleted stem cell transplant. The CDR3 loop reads CSDRRTVGDTEAFF. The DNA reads TGCAGCGACCGCCGGACAGTGGGGGACACTGAAGCTTTCTTT.